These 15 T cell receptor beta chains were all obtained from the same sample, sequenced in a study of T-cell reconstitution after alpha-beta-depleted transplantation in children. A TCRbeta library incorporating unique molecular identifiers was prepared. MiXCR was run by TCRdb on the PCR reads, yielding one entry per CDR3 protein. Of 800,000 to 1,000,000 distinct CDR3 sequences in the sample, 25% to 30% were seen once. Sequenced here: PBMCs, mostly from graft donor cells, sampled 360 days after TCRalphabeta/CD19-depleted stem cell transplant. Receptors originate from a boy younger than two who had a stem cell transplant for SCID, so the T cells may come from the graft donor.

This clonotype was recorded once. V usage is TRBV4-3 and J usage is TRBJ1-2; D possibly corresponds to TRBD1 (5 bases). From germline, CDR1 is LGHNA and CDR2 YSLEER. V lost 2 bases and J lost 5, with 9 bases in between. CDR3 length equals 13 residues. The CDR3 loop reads CASSQSQEYGYTF. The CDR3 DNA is TGCGCCAGCAGCCAATCACAGGAATATGGCTACACCTTC.

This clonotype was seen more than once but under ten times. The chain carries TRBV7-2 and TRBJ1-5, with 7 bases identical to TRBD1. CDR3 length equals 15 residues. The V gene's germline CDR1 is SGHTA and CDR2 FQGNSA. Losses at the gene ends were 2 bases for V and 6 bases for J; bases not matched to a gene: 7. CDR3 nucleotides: TGTGCCAGCAGCTTAATGCAGGGGGGGGGTCAGCCCCAGCATTTT. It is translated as CASSLMQGGGQPQHF. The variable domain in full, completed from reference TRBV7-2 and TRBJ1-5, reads GAGVSQSPSNKVTEKGKDVELRCDPISGHTALYWYRQSLGQGLEFLIYFQGNSAPDKSGLPSDRFSAERTGGSVSTLTIQRTQQEDSAVYLCASSLMQGGGQPQHFGDGTRLSIL.

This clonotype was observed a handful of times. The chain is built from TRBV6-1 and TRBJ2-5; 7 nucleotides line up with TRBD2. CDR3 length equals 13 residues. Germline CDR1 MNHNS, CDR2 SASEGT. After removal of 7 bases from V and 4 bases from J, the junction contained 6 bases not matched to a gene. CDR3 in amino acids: CASTVPGGETQYF. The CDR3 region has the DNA TGTGCCAGCACCGTGCCGGGGGGAGAGACCCAGTACTTC.

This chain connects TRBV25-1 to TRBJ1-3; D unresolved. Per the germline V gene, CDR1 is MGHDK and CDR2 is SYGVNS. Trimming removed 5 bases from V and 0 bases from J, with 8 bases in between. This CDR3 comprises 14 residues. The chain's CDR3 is CASSIGVSGNTIYF. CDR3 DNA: TGTGCCAGCAGTATCGGGGTCTCTGGAAACACCATATATTTT.

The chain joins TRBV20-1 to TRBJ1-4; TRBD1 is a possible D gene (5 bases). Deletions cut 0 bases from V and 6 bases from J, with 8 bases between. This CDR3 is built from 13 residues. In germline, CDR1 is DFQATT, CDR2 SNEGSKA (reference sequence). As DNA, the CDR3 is TGCAGTGCTAGAGATGGGGGGGATGAAAAACTGTTTTTT. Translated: CSARDGGDEKLFF.

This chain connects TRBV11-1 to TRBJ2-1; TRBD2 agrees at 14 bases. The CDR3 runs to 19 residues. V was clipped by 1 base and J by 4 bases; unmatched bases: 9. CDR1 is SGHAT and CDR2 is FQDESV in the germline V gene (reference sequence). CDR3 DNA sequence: TGTGCCAGCAGCTTAGGACTAGCGGGGGGGCCACCAAGTTACAATGAGCAGTTCTTC. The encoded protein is CASSLGLAGGPPSYNEQFF.

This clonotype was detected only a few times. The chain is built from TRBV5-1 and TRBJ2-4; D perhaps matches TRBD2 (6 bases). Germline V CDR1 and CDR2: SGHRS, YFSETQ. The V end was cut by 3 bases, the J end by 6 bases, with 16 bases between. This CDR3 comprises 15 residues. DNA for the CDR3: TGCGCCAGCAGCTCTGCGGGACTCGACGCAAACATTCAGTACTTC. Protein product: CASSSAGLDANIQYF.

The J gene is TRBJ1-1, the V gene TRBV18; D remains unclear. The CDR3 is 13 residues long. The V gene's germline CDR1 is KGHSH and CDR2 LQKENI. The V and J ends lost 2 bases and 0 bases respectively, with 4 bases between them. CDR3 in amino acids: CASSPTMNTEAFF. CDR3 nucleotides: TGTGCCAGCTCACCAACAATGAACACTGAAGCTTTCTTT.

CDR3 loop: CASSHLWMNTEAFF. In DNA form, the CDR3 reads TGTGCCAGCAGCCATCTTTGGATGAACACTGAAGCTTTCTTT. The genes are TRBV7-9 and TRBJ1-1, with D unresolved. CDR1 and CDR2 from the germline V gene are SEHNR and FQNEAQ (reference sequence). This CDR3 has 14 amino acids. V lost 5 bases to trimming and J lost 0 bases, with 10 bases between them.

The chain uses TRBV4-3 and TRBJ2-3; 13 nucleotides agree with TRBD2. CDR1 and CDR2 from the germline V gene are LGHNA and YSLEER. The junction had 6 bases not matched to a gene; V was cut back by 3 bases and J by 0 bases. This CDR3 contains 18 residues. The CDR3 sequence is CASSHLSGLAGSTDTQYF. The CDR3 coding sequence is TGCGCCAGCAGCCACCTCTCGGGACTAGCGGGGAGCACAGATACGCAGTATTTT.

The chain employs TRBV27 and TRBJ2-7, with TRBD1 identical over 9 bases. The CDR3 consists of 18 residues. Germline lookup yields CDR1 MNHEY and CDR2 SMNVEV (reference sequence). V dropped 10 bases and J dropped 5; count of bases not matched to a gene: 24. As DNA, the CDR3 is TGTGCCACCCGTCTCCCTTTGGGACAGGGAGGTGATCGGAACGAGCAGTACTTC. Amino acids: CATRLPLGQGGDRNEQYF.

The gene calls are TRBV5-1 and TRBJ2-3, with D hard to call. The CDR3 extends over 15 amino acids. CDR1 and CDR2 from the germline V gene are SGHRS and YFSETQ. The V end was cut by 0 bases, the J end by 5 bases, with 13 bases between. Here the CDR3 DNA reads TGCGCCAGCAGCTTGGCGGGCCTCGATGGAGATACGCAGTATTTT. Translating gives CASSLAGLDGDTQYF.

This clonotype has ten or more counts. Here the CDR3 reads CASRHQGSGANVLTF. As DNA, the CDR3 is TGTGCCAGCAGACACCAGGGCTCTGGGGCCAACGTCCTGACTTTC. The chain uses TRBV28 and TRBJ2-6; a possible D gene is TRBD1 (5 bases). This CDR3 is built from 15 residues. Trimming shortened V by 6 bases and J by 0 bases, and 9 bases separated the two germline ends. Germline CDR1 and CDR2: MDHEN and SYDVKM.

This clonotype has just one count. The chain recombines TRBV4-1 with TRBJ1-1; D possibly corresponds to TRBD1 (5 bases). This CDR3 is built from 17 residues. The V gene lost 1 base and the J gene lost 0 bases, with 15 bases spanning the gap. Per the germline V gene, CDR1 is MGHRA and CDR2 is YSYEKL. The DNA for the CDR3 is TGCGCCAGCAGCCAAGGTCGGGGGACGAATATGAACACTGAAGCTTTCTTT. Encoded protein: CASSQGRGTNMNTEAFF.

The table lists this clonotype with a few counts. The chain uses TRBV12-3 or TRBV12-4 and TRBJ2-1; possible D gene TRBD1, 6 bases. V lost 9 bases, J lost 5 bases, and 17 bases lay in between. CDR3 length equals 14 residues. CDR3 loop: CASPGQGQDNEQFF. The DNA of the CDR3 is TGTGCCAGTCCTGGGCAGGGGCAGGACAATGAGCAGTTCTTC.